Listed below are T cell receptor beta chains from one sample, sequenced in a study of T cell responses to AZD1222 COVID-19 vaccine. Data came from immunoSEQ multiplex PCR; TCRdb stores just in-frame clones and leaves some out. The table has around 85,000 clones, 90% seen once. Sequences were derived from peripheral blood, sampled 28 days after the second AZD1222 dose. These receptors were obtained from an adult who received the AZD1222 COVID-19 vaccine. The CDR3 runs from the conserved cysteine through the conserved F or W. A D gene is named only where the DNA matches it firmly. Only part of the rows carry a size: once, few, many, or a class if the clone is expanded.

TRBV30,TRBD2,.,TRBJ2-2,TGTGCCTGGAGTCTAGGCGGGGGGGCCGGCGGGGAGCTGTTTTTT,CAWSLGGGAGGELFF
TRBV2,.,once,TRBJ1-3,TGTGCCAGCATCCCCAGGGAATCTGGAAACACCATATATTTT,CASIPRESGNTIYF
TRBV3-1/TRBV3-2,.,.,TRBJ2-1,TGTGCCAGCGGTACCGGGACTGGGAGTTACAATGAGCAGTTCTTC,CASGTGTGSYNEQFF
TRBV19,.,few,TRBJ2-3,TGTGCCAGTAGTATATTGCAGGGGATAAGCACAGATACGCAGTATTTT,CASSILQGISTDTQYF
TRBV19,.,.,TRBJ2-5,TGTGCCAGTAGTTATCAGGGAAAGAGTTGGGAGACCCAGTACTTC,CASSYQGKSWETQYF
TRBV7-2,.,.,TRBJ2-1,TGTGCCAGCAGGCGACAGGAGAGCTCCTACAATGAGCAGTTCTTC,CASRRQESSYNEQFF
TRBV6-6,.,once,TRBJ2-5,TGTGCCAGCAGTTCTCCAGGGGGCGGGCGGGGGGAGACCCAGTACTTC,CASSSPGGGRGETQYF
TRBV5-6,TRBD2,.,TRBJ2-1,TGTGCCAGCAGCTCTCTTCTAGCGGGGGATGACAATGAGCAGTTCTTC,CASSSLLAGDDNEQFF
TRBV6-2/TRBV6-3,.,.,TRBJ1-1,TGTGCCAGCAGTTACATGGGAGCTGAAGCTTTCTTT,CASSYMGAEAFF
TRBV7-9,.,.,TRBJ2-1,TGTGCCAGCAGCTTAGAACTCACGAGCTCCTACAATGAGCAGTTCTTC,CASSLELTSSYNEQFF
TRBV5-6,.,.,TRBJ1-2,TGTGCCAGCAGCTTGGCAGGGCCAGCGGCTTTCTATGGCTACACCTTC,CASSLAGPAAFYGYTF
TRBV7-2,TRBD2,.,TRBJ2-1,TGTGCCAGCAGCTTAGGGTTAGCGGGGTCCTCCTACAATGAGCAGTTCTTC,CASSLGLAGSSYNEQFF
TRBV19,.,.,TRBJ2-7,TGTGCCAGTAGCGACAAAAGGGGCCGCAGCTCCTACGAGCAGTACTTC,CASSDKRGRSSYEQYF
TRBV28,.,.,TRBJ1-4,TGTGCCAGCGCAGGGTTTTCCGCTGAAAAACTGTTTTTT,CASAGFSAEKLFF
TRBV28,.,once,TRBJ1-2,TGTGCCAGCAGGTTAGGGGGTGGCTACACCTTC,CASRLGGGYTF
TRBV24-1,.,.,TRBJ2-3,TGTGCCACCAGTGACTCGACAGGGAGGTGGACAGATACGCAGTATTTT,CATSDSTGRWTDTQYF
TRBV2,.,.,TRBJ2-1,TGTGCCAGCAGCTACGACTGGGCGACTGGAAACAATGAGCAGTTCTTC,CASSYDWATGNNEQFF
TRBV2,TRBD1,.,TRBJ2-7,TGTGCCAGCAGTCGGGACAGACCCTACGAGCAGTACTTC,CASSRDRPYEQYF
TRBV2,.,.,TRBJ2-1,TGTGCCAGCAGTGACCGGGGCCTTATGAATGAGCAGTTCTTC,CASSDRGLMNEQFF
TRBV5-1,.,once,TRBJ1-1,TGCGCCAGCAGCAGACGACCAGGACAGAACACTGAAGCTTTCTTT,CASSRRPGQNTEAFF
TRBV7-8,.,.,TRBJ1-5,TGTGCCAGCAGCCCACAGGGACGTCAGCCCCAGCATTTT,CASSPQGRQPQHF
TRBV21-1,.,.,TRBJ2-3,TGTGCCAGCAGCAAAGCGCTTTGGACTAGCGCTAGCACAGATACGCAGTATTTT,CASSKALWTSASTDTQYF
TRBV24-1,TRBD1,once,TRBJ2-5,TGTGCCGTCGGGCACAGGGGGCTAGAGACCCAGTACTTC,CAVGHRGLETQYF
TRBV11-2,TRBD2,.,TRBJ2-5,TGTGCCAGCAGCTTACTAGCGGGGGGCCAAGAGACCCAGTACTTC,CASSLLAGGQETQYF
TRBV18,TRBD1,.,TRBJ2-5,TGTGCCAGCTCACCGGGACAGGGGGAGACCCAGTACTTC,CASSPGQGETQYF
TRBV19,TRBD1,once,TRBJ1-5,TGTGCCAGTAGTATGGTCCCAGGGGGCTCGGGTCAGCCCCAGCATTTT,CASSMVPGGSGQPQHF
TRBV9,.,once,TRBJ1-2,TGTGCCAGCAGTCCTTTCCCTCCGGACGGTCTCTATGGCTACACCTTC,CASSPFPPDGLYGYTF
TRBV12-3/TRBV12-4,.,.,TRBJ2-3,TGTGCCAGCAAGAGTAGCGTTATAGATACGCAGTATTTT,CASKSSVIDTQYF
TRBV14,.,.,TRBJ1-3,TGTGCCAGCAGACTTACGGGGGGCACTGGAAACACCATATATTTT,CASRLTGGTGNTIYF
TRBV5-1,.,.,TRBJ2-7,TGCGCCAGCAGCTTGGGTTCAGCGTCCTCCTACGAGCAGTACTTC,CASSLGSASSYEQYF
TRBV2,.,.,TRBJ2-2,TGTGCCAGCAGTGTAGCCCAGTGGAACACCGGGGAGCTGTTTTTT,CASSVAQWNTGELFF
TRBV6-2/TRBV6-3,TRBD1,.,TRBJ1-6,TGTGCCAGCAGTCAAGGACAGGGGATTAATTCACCCCTCCACTTT,CASSQGQGINSPLHF
TRBV14,.,.,TRBJ2-3,TGTGCCAGCAGCCGAGGGGCGGAAGATACGCAGTATTTT,CASSRGAEDTQYF
TRBV19,TRBD2,.,TRBJ2-7,TGTGCCAGTAGTACTACCGGGACTAGCGGGGGGTACGAGCAGTACTTC,CASSTTGTSGGYEQYF
TRBV3-1/TRBV3-2,TRBD2,.,TRBJ2-5,TGTGCCAGCAGCCAGAGCGGGGGGGCGGAGACCCAGTACTTC,CASSQSGGAETQYF
TRBV5-8,.,once,TRBJ2-2,TGTGCCAGCAGCTTGGTGTCCGTTAACACCGGGGAGCTGTTTTTT,CASSLVSVNTGELFF
TRBV28,TRBD1,.,TRBJ2-3,TGTGCCAGCAGCACCGCAGGGGGAGCCACAGATACGCAGTATTTT,CASSTAGGATDTQYF
TRBV30,.,.,TRBJ2-1,TGTGCCTGGACGGAGGGGGCTAGTGAGCAGTTCTTC,CAWTEGASEQFF
TRBV30,.,.,TRBJ1-3,TGTGCCAGGGGGACTGGAAACACCATATATTTT,CARGTGNTIYF
TRBV19,.,.,TRBJ2-7,TGTGCCAGTAGGACCAGGGGATCGTACGAGCAGTACTTC,CASRTRGSYEQYF
TRBV4-1,TRBD1,few,TRBJ1-2,TGCGCCAGCACCCTCACAGGGGAGGAGAGGGGCTACACCTTC,CASTLTGEERGYTF
TRBV5-4,.,.,TRBJ1-1,TGTGCCAGCAGCTTGGCAGGAGGTGGGACCCAGAACACTGAAGCTTTCTTT,CASSLAGGGTQNTEAFF
TRBV6-5,.,.,TRBJ1-2,TGTGCCAGCAGTTACGCGGCAGGCAATGGCTACACCTTC,CASSYAAGNGYTF
TRBV4-1,.,.,TRBJ1-1,TGCGCCAGCAGCCAAGGTAGACAGGTGAGTTTGGGCACTGAAGCTTTCTTT,CASSQGRQVSLGTEAFF
TRBV7-2,TRBD1,.,TRBJ1-4,TGTGCCAGCAGCCTTGGGACAGGGAATGAAAAACTGTTTTTT,CASSLGTGNEKLFF
TRBV7-8,.,.,TRBJ2-1,TGTGCCAGCTCGTTAAGCCGGAGGGAGCAGTTCTTC,CASSLSRREQFF
TRBV6-5,TRBD2,few,TRBJ2-1,TGTGCCAGCAGTTACTTTGGGGGGGGGAGCAATGAGCAGTTCTTC,CASSYFGGGSNEQFF
TRBV9,.,.,TRBJ2-2,TGTGCCAGCAGCGTAGTGGAGATCGGGGAGCTGTTTTTT,CASSVVEIGELFF
TRBV18,.,.,TRBJ2-7,TGTGCCAGCTCACTCACGCTAGTCTCTACCTACGAGCAGTACTTC,CASSLTLVSTYEQYF
TRBV6-1,.,few,TRBJ1-4,TGTGCCAGCAGTGACAGGCGAGAAAAACTGTTTTTT,CASSDRREKLFF
TRBV13,.,.,TRBJ2-1,TGTGCCAGCAGCCCCCCCCAGGGGCATGAGTTCTTC,CASSPPQGHEFF
TRBV3-1/TRBV3-2,.,.,TRBJ1-2,TGTGCCAGCAGCCAAAAAGGGAGTGCTGGAGGGGGCTACACCTTC,CASSQKGSAGGGYTF
TRBV28,TRBD1,.,TRBJ1-5,TGTGCCAGCAGTAAATTACCAGGGGGGATTAGCAATCAGCCCCAGCATTTT,CASSKLPGGISNQPQHF
TRBV6-4,.,.,TRBJ2-7,TGTGCCAGCAGTGTCACCAGAGGGGGCGAGCAGTACTTC,CASSVTRGGEQYF